Listed below are T cell receptor beta chains from one sample, sequenced in a study of metastatic and nonmetastatic thyroid tumors. Via MiXCR, TCRdb re-called the PCR reads. The table shows under 35,000 clones, with 20% to 25% occurring only once. Sequencing was done on a sample of blood. The source of these receptors is a female donor with papillary thyroid cancer or a benign thyroid nodule (not recorded which). Some clones in this sample may be carry-over from other donors' samples. The conserved cysteine and the conserved F or W are not part of the CDR3 here. Each record gives: V gene, J gene, CDR3 protein.

TRBV5-4,TRBJ1-2,ASSLDGQPYGYT
TRBV30,TRBJ2-7,AWSVGRGQRYEQY
TRBV29-1,TRBJ1-4,SVQRGTEKLF
TRBV5-6,TRBJ1-5,ASSFHGYDQPQH
TRBV27,TRBJ1-1,ASARLALITESF
TRBV20-1,TRBJ2-7,SAPTSRSYEQY
TRBV2,TRBJ1-4,ASGRPDDEKLF
TRBV6-1,TRBJ2-7,ASSDDQNDEQY
TRBV6-2/TRBV6-3,TRBJ1-1,ASSYSASQAF
TRBV4-1,TRBJ1-1,ASSQERGAAATEAF
TRBV28,TRBJ2-2,ASGDRGNTGELF
TRBV7-2,TRBJ2-1,ASSFLGTSGRGLYNEQF
TRBV28,TRBJ2-5,ASSLSGGLHDTQY
TRBV5-4,TRBJ1-6,ASSLYAGPSFNSPLH
TRBV28,TRBJ2-7,ASSFTGQGAHEQY
TRBV6-2/TRBV6-3,TRBJ2-2,ASSIRGRGSTGELF
TRBV7-3,TRBJ1-6,ASSFGTNNSPLH
TRBV27,TRBJ2-1,ASSLVLAGPRVNEQF
TRBV30,TRBJ2-7,AWSKKTGGGYEQY
TRBV6-2/TRBV6-3,TRBJ1-5,ASSPDSYHPQP
TRBV6-2/TRBV6-3,TRBJ2-7,ASSYSRRGLAGGYEQY
TRBV7-8,TRBJ2-5,ARCARVLAGRKQETQY
TRBV6-5,TRBJ2-7,ASSYTGSSYEQY
TRBV18,TRBJ2-1,ASLLAGTNEQF
TRBV28,TRBJ2-1,ASSPVAGVVGNEQF